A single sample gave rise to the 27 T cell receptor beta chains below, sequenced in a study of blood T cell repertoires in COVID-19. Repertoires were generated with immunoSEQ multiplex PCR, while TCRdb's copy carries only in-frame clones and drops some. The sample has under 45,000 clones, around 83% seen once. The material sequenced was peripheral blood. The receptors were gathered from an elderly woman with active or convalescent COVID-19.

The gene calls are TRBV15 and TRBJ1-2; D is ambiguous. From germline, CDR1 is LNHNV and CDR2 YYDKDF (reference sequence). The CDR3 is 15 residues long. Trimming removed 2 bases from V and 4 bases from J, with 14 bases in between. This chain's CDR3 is CATSRKREDGYGYTF. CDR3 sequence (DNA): TGTGCCACCAGCAGAAAACGGGAGGACGGCTATGGCTACACCTTC.

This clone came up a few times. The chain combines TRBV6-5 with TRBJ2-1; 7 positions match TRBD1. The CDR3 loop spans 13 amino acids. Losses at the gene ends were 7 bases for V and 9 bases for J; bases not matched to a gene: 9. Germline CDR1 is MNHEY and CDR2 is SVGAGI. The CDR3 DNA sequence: TGTGCCAGCACCACAGGGACAGTCAGTGAGCAGTTCTTC. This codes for CASTTGTVSEQFF.

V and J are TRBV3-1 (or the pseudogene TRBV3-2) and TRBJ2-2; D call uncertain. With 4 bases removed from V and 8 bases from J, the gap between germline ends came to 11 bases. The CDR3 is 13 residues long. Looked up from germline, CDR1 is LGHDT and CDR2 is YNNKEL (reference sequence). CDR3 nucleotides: TGTGCCAGCAGCCGCCCCGAGGTAGGGGAGCTGTTTTTT. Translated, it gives CASSRPEVGELFF.

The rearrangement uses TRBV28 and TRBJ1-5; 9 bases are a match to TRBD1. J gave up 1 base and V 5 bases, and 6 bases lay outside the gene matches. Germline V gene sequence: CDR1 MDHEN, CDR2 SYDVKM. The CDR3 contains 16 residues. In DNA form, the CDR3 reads TGTGCCAGCAGTCGACAGGGGGAAGGGAGCAATCAGCCCCAGCATTTT. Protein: CASSRQGEGSNQPQHF.

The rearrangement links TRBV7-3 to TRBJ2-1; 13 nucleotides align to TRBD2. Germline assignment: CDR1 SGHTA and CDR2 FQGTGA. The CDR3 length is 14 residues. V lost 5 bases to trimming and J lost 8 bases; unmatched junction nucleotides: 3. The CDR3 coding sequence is TGTGCCAGCAGCCACGGGACTAGCGGGGATGAGCAGTTCTTC. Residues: CASSHGTSGDEQFF.

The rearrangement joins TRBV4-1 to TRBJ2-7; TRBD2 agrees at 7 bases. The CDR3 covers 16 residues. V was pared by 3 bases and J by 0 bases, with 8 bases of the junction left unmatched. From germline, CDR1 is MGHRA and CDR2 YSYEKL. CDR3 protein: CASSHLLGGSSYEQYF. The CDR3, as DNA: TGCGCCAGCAGCCACCTACTGGGCGGGAGCTCCTACGAGCAGTACTTC.

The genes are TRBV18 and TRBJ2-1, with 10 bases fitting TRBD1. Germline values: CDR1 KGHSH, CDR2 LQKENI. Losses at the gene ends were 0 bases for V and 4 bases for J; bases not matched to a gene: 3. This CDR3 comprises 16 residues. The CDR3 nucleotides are TGTGCCAGCTCACCACCGGGACAGGGGCATTACAATGAGCAGTTCTTC. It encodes CASSPPGQGHYNEQFF.

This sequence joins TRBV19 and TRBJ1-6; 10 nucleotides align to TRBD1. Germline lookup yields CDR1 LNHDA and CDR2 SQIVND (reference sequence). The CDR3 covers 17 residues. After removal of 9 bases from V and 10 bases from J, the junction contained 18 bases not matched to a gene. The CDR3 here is CASRDLVTGTGESPLHF. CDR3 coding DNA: TGTGCCAGCAGGGACCTGGTAACCGGGACAGGGGAATCACCCCTCCACTTT.

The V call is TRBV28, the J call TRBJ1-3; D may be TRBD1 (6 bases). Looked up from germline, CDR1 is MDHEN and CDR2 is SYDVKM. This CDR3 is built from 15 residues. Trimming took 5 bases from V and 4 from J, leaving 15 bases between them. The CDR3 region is CASSLQGAKGNTIYF. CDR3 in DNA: TGTGCCAGCAGTCTACAGGGAGCGAAAGGAAACACCATATATTTT.

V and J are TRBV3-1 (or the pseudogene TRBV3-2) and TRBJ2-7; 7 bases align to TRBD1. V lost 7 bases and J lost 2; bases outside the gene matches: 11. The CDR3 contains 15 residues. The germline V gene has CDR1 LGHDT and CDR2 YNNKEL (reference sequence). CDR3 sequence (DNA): TGTGCCAGCACCCTTTTCCCGGGACAGACCTACGAGCAGTACTTC. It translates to CASTLFPGQTYEQYF.

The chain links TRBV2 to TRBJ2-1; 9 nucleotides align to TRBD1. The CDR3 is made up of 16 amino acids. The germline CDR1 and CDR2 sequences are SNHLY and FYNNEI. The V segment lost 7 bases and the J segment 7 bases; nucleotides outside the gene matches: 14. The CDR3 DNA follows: TGTGCCAGCATCCCCCCGGGGGACAGGGTTCATAATGAGCAGTTCTTC. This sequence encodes CASIPPGDRVHNEQFF.

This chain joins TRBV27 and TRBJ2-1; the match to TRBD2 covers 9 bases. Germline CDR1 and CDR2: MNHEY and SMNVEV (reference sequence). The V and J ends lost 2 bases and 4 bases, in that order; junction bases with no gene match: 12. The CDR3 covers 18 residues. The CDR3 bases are TGTGCCAGCAGTTTACGCCCGCATTCGAGCGGGGGGTACAATGAGCAGTTCTTC. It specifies CASSLRPHSSGGYNEQFF.

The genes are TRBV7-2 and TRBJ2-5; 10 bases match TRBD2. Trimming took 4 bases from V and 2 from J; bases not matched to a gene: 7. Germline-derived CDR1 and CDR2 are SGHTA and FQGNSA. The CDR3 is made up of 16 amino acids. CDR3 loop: CASSSNRLAGQETQYF. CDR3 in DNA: TGTGCCAGCAGCTCAAACCGACTAGCGGGTCAAGAGACCCAGTACTTC.

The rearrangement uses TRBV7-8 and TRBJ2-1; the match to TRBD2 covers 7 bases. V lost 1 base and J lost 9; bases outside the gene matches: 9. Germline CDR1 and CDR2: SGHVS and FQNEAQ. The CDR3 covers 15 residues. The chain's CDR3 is CASSLGSSWGGEQFF. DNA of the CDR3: TGTGCCAGCAGCTTAGGGTCCTCCTGGGGGGGTGAGCAGTTCTTC.

The CDR3 region has the DNA TGTGCCAGCAGCCCTGGGACACCGAATCAGCCCCAGCATTTT. Protein sequence: CASSPGTPNQPQHF. This chain connects TRBV7-3 to TRBJ1-5; a possible D gene is TRBD1 (6 bases). The CDR3 runs 14 residues. V gave up 5 bases and J gave up 4 bases, with 12 bases separating them. The germline V gene has CDR1 SGHTA and CDR2 FQGTGA.

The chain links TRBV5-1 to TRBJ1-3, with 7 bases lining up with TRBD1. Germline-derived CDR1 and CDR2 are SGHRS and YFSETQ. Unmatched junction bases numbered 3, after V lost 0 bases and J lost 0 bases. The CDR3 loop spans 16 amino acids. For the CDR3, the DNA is TGCGCCAGCAGCTTGGGGGACAGAAGCTCTGGAAACACCATATATTTT. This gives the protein CASSLGDRSSGNTIYF.

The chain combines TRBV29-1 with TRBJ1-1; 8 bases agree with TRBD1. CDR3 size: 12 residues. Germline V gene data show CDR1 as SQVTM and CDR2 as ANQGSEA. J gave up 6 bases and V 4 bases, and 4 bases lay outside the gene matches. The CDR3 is CSVGGQGAEAFF. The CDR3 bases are TGCAGCGTTGGTGGACAGGGCGCTGAAGCTTTCTTT.

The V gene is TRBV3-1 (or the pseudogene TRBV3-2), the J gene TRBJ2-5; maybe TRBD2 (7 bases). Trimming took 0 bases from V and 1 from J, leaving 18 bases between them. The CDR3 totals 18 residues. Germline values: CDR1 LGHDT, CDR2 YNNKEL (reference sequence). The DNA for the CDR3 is TGTGCCAGCAGCCAAGAAGGGGGGGGACACCGGTTCCAAGAGACCCAGTACTTC. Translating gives CASSQEGGGHRFQETQYF.

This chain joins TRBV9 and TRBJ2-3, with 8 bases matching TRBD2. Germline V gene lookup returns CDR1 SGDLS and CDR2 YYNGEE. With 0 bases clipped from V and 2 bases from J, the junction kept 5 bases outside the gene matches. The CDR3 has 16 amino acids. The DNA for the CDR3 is TGTGCCAGCAGCGTAGAGGGGACTAGACCCACAGATACGCAGTATTTT. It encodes CASSVEGTRPTDTQYF.

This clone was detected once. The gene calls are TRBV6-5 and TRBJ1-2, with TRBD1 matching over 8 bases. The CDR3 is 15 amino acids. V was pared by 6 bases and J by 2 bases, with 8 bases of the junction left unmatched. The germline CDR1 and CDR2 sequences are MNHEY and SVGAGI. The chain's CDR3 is CASSETGVSNYGYTF. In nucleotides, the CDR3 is TGTGCCAGCAGCGAGACAGGGGTCTCGAACTATGGCTACACCTTC.

CDR3 region: CASSRVDSPGTGELFF. CDR3 DNA: TGCGCCAGCAGCCGGGTGGACAGCCCGGGCACCGGGGAGCTGTTTTTT. The chain carries TRBV5-1 and TRBJ2-2; tentatively, D is TRBD1 (6 bases). This CDR3 is 16 amino acids long. V was clipped by 4 bases and J by 4 bases, with 17 bases between them. CDR1 SGHRS and CDR2 YFSETQ come from the germline V gene.

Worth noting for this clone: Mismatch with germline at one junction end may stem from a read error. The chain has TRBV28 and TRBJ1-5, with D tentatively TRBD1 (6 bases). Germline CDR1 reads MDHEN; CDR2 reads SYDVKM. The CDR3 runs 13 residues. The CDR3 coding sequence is TGTGCCAGCAGGAAACAGGGCAACCAGCCCCAGCATTTT. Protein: CASRKQGNQPQHF.

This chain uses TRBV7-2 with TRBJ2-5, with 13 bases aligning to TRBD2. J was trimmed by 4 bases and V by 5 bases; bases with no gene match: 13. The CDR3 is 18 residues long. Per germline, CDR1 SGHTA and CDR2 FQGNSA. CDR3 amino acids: CASSETSGRAFLGETQYF. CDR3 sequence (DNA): TGTGCCAGCAGCGAAACTAGCGGGAGGGCCTTTTTGGGAGAGACCCAGTACTTC.

This CDR3 is CASAGGVGTGSYEQYF. CDR3 in DNA: TGTGCCAGCGCTGGGGGGGTCGGGACAGGGTCCTACGAGCAGTACTTC. The V call is TRBV28, the J call TRBJ2-7; TRBD1 aligns across 9 bases. Trimming took 8 bases from V and 1 from J; bases not matched to a gene: 12. This CDR3 is 16 amino acids long. Germline V gene data show CDR1 as MDHEN and CDR2 as SYDVKM.

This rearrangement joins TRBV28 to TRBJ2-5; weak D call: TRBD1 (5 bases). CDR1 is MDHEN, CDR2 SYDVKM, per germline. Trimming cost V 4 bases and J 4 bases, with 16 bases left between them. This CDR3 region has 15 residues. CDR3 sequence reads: CASSSNRNIRETQYF. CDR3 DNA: TGTGCCAGCAGTTCAAACAGGAACATTAGAGAGACCCAGTACTTC.

The CDR3 loop reads CASSLARGPRYGYTF. The CDR3 DNA sequence: TGTGCCAGCAGCTTAGCCAGGGGGCCTAGATATGGCTACACCTTC. The J gene is TRBJ1-2, the V gene TRBV7-2; 8 nucleotides match TRBD1. The CDR3 loop spans 15 amino acids. Germline V gene data show CDR1 as SGHTA and CDR2 as FQGNSA. The junction had 5 bases not matched to a gene; V was cut back by 0 bases and J by 5 bases.

The chain's CDR3 is CASSQTDRNTNYGYTF. The CDR3 coding sequence is TGTGCCAGCAGCCAGACTGACCGGAACACTAACTATGGCTACACCTTC. This chain connects TRBV9 to TRBJ1-2; D gene unclear. V lost 4 bases and J lost 0, with 16 bases in between. The germline V gene encodes CDR1 SGDLS and CDR2 YYNGEE. The CDR3 is 16 amino acids.